The clone carrying this T cell receptor (beta chain) has only a few counts. Its antigen remains unknown. Trimming shortened V by 1 base and J by 3 bases, and 5 bases separated the two germline ends. From germline, CDR1 is SGDLS and CDR2 YYNGEE. The CDR3 runs to 14 residues. cDNA reverse transcribed from extracted RNA served as the sequencing template. Generated by immunoSEQ multiplex PCR, the TCRdb table keeps only in-frame clones and is missing some. The sample lists about 130,000 clones, about 59% seen once, with approximately 15% in the top ten. This sample stems from a study of CD8+ T cells in alopecia areata. Treatment denoted: oral pan-JAK inhibitor, 5-10 mg twice daily. Study-wide results and limits: Many expanded lesional clones persisted in scalp and blood during tofacitinib.

Sequenced here: CD8+ T cells sorted from blood, sampled at week 4, from a patient treated with tofacitinib. This rearrangement joins TRBV9 to TRBJ1-6; no firm D call. This receptor was identified in a human donor with alopecia areata. In DNA form, the CDR3 reads TGTGCCAGCAGCGTACGGAGCTATAATTCACCCCTCCACTTT. It yields the protein CASSVRSYNSPLHF.